This TCR beta chain was observed in a study of regulatory T cells in long-lasting Graves disease. Time point meaning: persistent/refractory GD, antithyroid drugs over 5 years with positive TRAb. PBMCs were the source of the RNA used for TCR sequencing. Notes on this clonotype: Its antigen remains unknown. A far larger clone differs by one base, so this is likely a read error.

According to the study, TCR beta libraries were built with iRepertoire HTBI primers and CDR3-region Arm-PCR. TCRdb used MiXCR to reprocess the multiplex PCR reads, holding one entry per CDR3 protein. The sample consists of roughly 500,000 distinct CDR3 sequences, roughly a fifth of them appearing once. Germline V lookup: CDR1 MNHEY, CDR2 SVGAGI. This CDR3 is 15 amino acids long. Overall study results and limits: Only a small sample size was used, which may have cut accuracy.

The specimen was peripheral blood mononuclear cells (PBMCs), collected when the disease was refractory, from a patient treated with antithyroid drugs. The chain links TRBV6-5 to TRBJ2-7, with 10 nucleotides matching TRBD1. The sequence came from a female donor with Graves disease. The CDR3 is CASSYRDRGSYKQYF. As DNA, the CDR3 is TGTGCCAGCAGTTACCGGGACAGGGGATCCTACAAGCAGTACTTC.